This TCR beta chain emerged from a study of T-cell memory formation after mild COVID-19. Study-level points and caveats: Clones contracting day 15 to 85 were balanced CD4/CD8; later expanders leaned CD4+.

This CDR3 comprises 16 residues. Germline V gene data show CDR1 as SGHVS and CDR2 as FNYEAQ. The J segment lost 4 bases and the V segment lost 5 bases, leaving 5 bases of the junction unmatched. TCRdb used MiXCR to reprocess the 5' RACE reads, holding one entry per CDR3 protein. This sample carries 250,000 to 400,000 distinct CDR3 sequences, around an eighth of them seen once, and the ten largest clones take 21%. In the case of this clonotype: What it binds is unknown.

Sequences were obtained from PBMCs or a T cell subset sorted from them (not recorded which). This sequence joins TRBV7-6 and TRBJ2-5; 15 bases map to TRBD2. The sequence was obtained from a man younger than 35 who had mild COVID-19 (a few samples of this study predate the infection). Cell type and time point are not known. The DNA of the CDR3 is TGTGCCAGCAGCCCCCGGACTAGCGGGGGGGCAGAGACCCAGTACTTC. As protein: CASSPRTSGGAETQYF.